This TCR beta chain comes out of a study of T cells after posttransplantation cyclophosphamide. The related graft donor's blood sample was taken on the day of bone marrow donation. Germline V gene sequence: CDR1 SGHDT, CDR2 YYEEEE. Trimming removed 4 bases at V and 4 bases at J, with 15 bases between. CDR3 length equals 15 residues. Study findings and constraints: TRB overlap between skin or GI tissue T cells and blood was limited. Recipient CMV seropositivity and CMV reactivation strongly tracked TRB clonality. Donor-recipient repertoire similarity was low at 1-2 months, rising over year one.

This clone occurred many times. Its antigen is not known. TCRdb's copy holds only in-frame clones and misses some; the assay was immunoSEQ multiplex PCR. This sample has roughly 35,000 clones, each found more than once. This receptor was taken from a girl aged 10-17 years in good health, CMV-negative, and a related stem cell transplant donor. This chain connects TRBV5-6 to TRBJ2-1, with a weak D call TRBD2 (6 bases). Sequencing used PBMCs. The CDR3 bases are TGTGCCAGCAGCCCCTACGGCGGGGATTACAATGAGCAGTTCTTC. Amino acids: CASSPYGGDYNEQFF.